This T cell receptor (beta chain) was profiled in a study of control samples from healthy donors and cancer patients. Clones were sequenced by immunoSEQ multiplex PCR, and TCRdb holds only the in-frame ones, with some missing. Of approximately 100,000 clones in the sample, approximately 86% were seen once. In germline, CDR1 is MNHEY, CDR2 SVGAGI. Trimming at V came to 6 bases and at J to 2 bases, leaving 4 bases not matched to a gene. This CDR3 has 15 residues. This chain connects TRBV6-5 to TRBJ2-3, with 11 nucleotides matching TRBD1. Source material: blood. This clonotype originated in a man younger than 45 in good health. This CDR3 reads CASSRDRGTTDTQYF. In DNA, the CDR3 is TGTGCCAGCAGCCGGGACAGGGGGACCACAGATACGCAGTATTTT.